This is a list of T cell receptor beta chains from one sample in a study of blood T cell repertoires in COVID-19. Sequenced by immunoSEQ multiplex PCR; TCRdb stores in-frame clones only, minus some. This table holds 86,000 or so clones, about 89% found once. The sample was peripheral blood. The source is a man aged 50 to 60 with active or convalescent COVID-19. The CDR3 runs from the conserved cysteine through the conserved F or W. The D gene is left open where the match is weak. Expanded clones are given a class, and other clones once, few, many or no size at all.

>TRBV5-1|NA|TRBJ2-3|NA
CASSLAASTDTQYF
TGCGCCAGCAGCTTGGCAGCGAGCACAGATACGCAGTATTTT
>TRBV3-1/TRBV3-2|NA|TRBJ1-2|few
CASSQGLRGINYGYTF
TGTGCCAGCAGCCAAGGTCTTCGGGGGATCAACTATGGCTACACCTTC
>TRBV28|TRBD1|TRBJ2-1|NA
CASSSGDRDDEQFF
TGTGCCAGCAGCTCCGGCGACAGGGACGATGAGCAGTTCTTC
>TRBV5-5|NA|TRBJ1-4|NA
CASSLEQTNEKLFF
TGTGCCAGCAGCTTGGAACAAACTAATGAAAAACTGTTTTTT
>TRBV9|NA|TRBJ1-2|NA
CASSVELRANYGYTF
TGTGCCAGCAGCGTAGAGCTCAGGGCTAACTATGGCTACACCTTC
>TRBV6-5|TRBD1|TRBJ1-2|NA
CASRLTGGVGYGYTF
TGTGCCAGCAGACTAACAGGGGGCGTTGGCTATGGCTACACCTTC
>TRBV7-8|NA|TRBJ2-1|NA
CASSSGVRTYNEQFF
TGTGCCAGCAGCTCAGGGGTAAGAACCTACAATGAGCAGTTCTTC
>TRBV6-5|NA|TRBJ2-7|NA
CASSENRVSYEQYF
TGTGCCAGCTCCGAAAACAGGGTATCCTACGAGCAGTACTTC
>TRBV27|NA|TRBJ1-6|NA
CASSLEGRGESPLHF
TGTGCCAGCAGTTTAGAGGGACGGGGGGAGTCACCCCTCCACTTT
>TRBV3-1/TRBV3-2|NA|TRBJ2-5|NA
CASSQDTIQETQYF
TGTGCCAGCAGCCAAGATACTATTCAAGAGACCCAGTACTTC
>TRBV29-1|TRBD1|TRBJ1-2|NA
CSVDRGVEDGYTF
TGCAGCGTTGACAGGGGGGTGGAGGATGGCTACACCTTC
>TRBV28|TRBD1|TRBJ1-2|NA
CASRPTGINYGYTF
TGTGCCAGCAGACCGACAGGGATCAACTATGGCTACACCTTC
>TRBV19|TRBD1|TRBJ2-5|once
CASSKGARETQYF
TGTGCCAGTAGTAAGGGGGCGCGGGAGACCCAGTACTTC
>TRBV12-2|NA|TRBJ1-1|NA
CASRSSWRGGTEAFF
TGTGCAAGTCGCTCCTCCTGGAGGGGAGGGACTGAAGCTTTCTTT
>TRBV28|NA|TRBJ2-5|NA
CASSSGAQETQYF
TGTGCCAGCAGCTCCGGAGCTCAAGAGACCCAGTACTTC
>TRBV7-8|TRBD2|TRBJ2-3|NA
CASSSGLAGGSSTDTQYF
TGTGCCAGCAGCTCTGGACTAGCGGGGGGTTCTAGCACAGATACGCAGTATTTT
>TRBV2|TRBD1|TRBJ2-3|NA
CASSRGQLTDTQYF
TGTGCCAGCAGCAGGGGGCAGTTGACAGATACGCAGTATTTT
>TRBV7-9|NA|TRBJ2-7|NA
CASSRIEGGYEQYF
TGTGCCAGCAGCCGGATAGAAGGGGGCTACGAGCAGTACTTC
>TRBV6-5|NA|TRBJ1-4|NA
CASREGGRSEKLFF
TGTGCCAGCCGCGAGGGGGGGCGCTCTGAAAAACTGTTTTTT
>TRBV4-1|NA|TRBJ1-6|few
CASSQDYRVHSPLHF
TGCGCCAGCAGCCAAGATTATCGGGTGCATTCACCCCTCCACTTT
>TRBV24-1|TRBD2|TRBJ2-3|NA
CATSGGGTDTQYF
TGTGCCACCAGCGGGGGGGGGACAGATACGCAGTATTTT
>TRBV3-1/TRBV3-2|NA|TRBJ2-2|NA
CASSHHRGNTGELFF
TGTGCCAGCAGCCATCATCGGGGGAACACCGGGGAGCTGTTTTTT
>TRBV10-1|TRBD2|TRBJ2-3|NA
CASSESRLAGGDTQYF
TGCGCCAGCAGTGAGTCGAGACTAGCGGGGGGAGATACGCAGTATTTT
>TRBV6-5|NA|TRBJ1-5|NA
CASTPGQVSNQPQHF
TGTGCCAGCACCCCGGGACAAGTTAGCAATCAGCCCCAGCATTTT
>TRBV28|NA|TRBJ1-2|NA
CASSSSQGQRRPNYGYTF
TGTGCCAGCAGCTCATCGCAGGGGCAGAGGCGACCTAACTATGGCTACACCTTC
>TRBV27|TRBD1|TRBJ2-4|NA
CASSLRTGALNIQYF
TGTGCCAGCAGTCTAAGGACAGGGGCGTTAAACATTCAGTACTTC
>TRBV27|NA|TRBJ2-3|NA
CASSSGLFTDTQYF
TGTGCCAGCAGTTCCGGACTATTCACAGATACGCAGTATTTT
>TRBV28|NA|TRBJ1-3|NA
CASTSQVSGNTIYF
TGTGCCAGCACCTCACAGGTCTCTGGAAACACCATATATTTT
>TRBV6-6|NA|TRBJ1-2|NA
CASSYSAGEGYTF
TGTGCCAGCAGTTACTCCGCCGGGGAGGGCTACACCTTC
>TRBV6-6|TRBD1|TRBJ1-5|NA
CASSYGQGWNQPQHF
TGTGCCAGCAGTTACGGACAGGGCTGGAATCAGCCCCAGCATTTT
>TRBV24-1|NA|TRBJ2-2|NA
CATSERGGGELFF
TGTGCCACCAGTGAAAGGGGCGGCGGGGAGCTGTTTTTT
>TRBV9|NA|TRBJ1-3|NA
CASSFQAGSSGNTIYF
TGTGCCAGCAGCTTCCAGGCAGGTTCCTCTGGAAACACCATATATTTT
>TRBV2|NA|TRBJ2-2|NA
CASSAQLAAGELFF
TGTGCCAGCAGTGCCCAACTAGCCGCCGGGGAGCTGTTTTTT
>TRBV14|NA|TRBJ1-2|NA
CASSQDQWYGYTF
TGTGCCAGCAGCCAAGATCAGTGGTATGGCTACACCTTC
>TRBV7-9|TRBD2|TRBJ2-1|NA
CASSLEKIGTTFYNEQFF
TGTGCCAGCAGCTTAGAAAAAATTGGGACTACTTTTTACAATGAGCAGTTCTTC
>TRBV5-1|NA|TRBJ1-1|NA
CASSLDGQLEAFF
TGCGCCAGCAGCTTGGATGGACAGTTGGAAGCTTTCTTT
>TRBV29-1|TRBD1|TRBJ1-2|many
CSVAPTTGGGYGYTF
TGCAGCGTTGCCCCTACGACAGGGGGGGGCTATGGCTACACCTTC
>TRBV28|TRBD1|TRBJ1-4|NA
CASIRTGGEKLFF
TGTGCCAGCATTAGGACAGGAGGGGAAAAACTGTTTTTT
>TRBV10-3|NA|TRBJ1-1|NA
CAITPARENTEAFF
TGTGCCATCACTCCCGCCAGGGAAAACACTGAAGCTTTCTTT
>TRBV10-3|TRBD2|TRBJ2-7|NA
CVSRPGLAGLYEQYF
TGTGTCTCAAGACCGGGACTAGCGGGGTTATACGAGCAGTACTTC
>TRBV30|NA|TRBJ1-6|NA
CAWRGAGSPLHF
TGTGCCTGGAGGGGGGCCGGGTCACCCCTCCACTTT
>TRBV10-2|TRBD2|TRBJ2-3|NA
CASSESEREGADTQYF
TGCGCCAGCAGTGAGTCTGAGCGGGAGGGTGCAGATACGCAGTATTTT
>TRBV19|TRBD1|TRBJ2-6|NA
CASKGQGALGANVLTF
TGTGCCAGTAAGGGACAGGGGGCGCTTGGGGCCAACGTCCTGACTTTC
>TRBV28|TRBD1|TRBJ1-4|NA
CASSSPPGGITNEKLFF
TGTGCCAGCAGCTCACCGCCAGGGGGCATAACTAATGAAAAACTGTTTTTT
>TRBV15|TRBD1|TRBJ1-6|NA
CATRRGGGGGENSPLHF
TGTGCCACCAGGAGAGGGGGCGGGGGCGGCGAGAATTCACCCCTCCACTTT
>TRBV7-2|TRBD1|TRBJ1-5|NA
CASSERRGPYSNQPQHF
TGTGCCAGCAGTGAACGAAGGGGGCCATATAGCAATCAGCCCCAGCATTTT
>TRBV29-1|TRBD2|TRBJ2-1|NA
CSVDLGGIAEQFF
TGCAGCGTTGATCTGGGAGGGATAGCTGAGCAGTTCTTC
>TRBV7-2|NA|TRBJ1-2|NA
CASSSKYRDLSAHNYGYTF
TGTGCCAGCAGCTCTAAATACCGGGACTTATCAGCCCATAACTATGGCTACACCTTC
>TRBV29-1|TRBD1|TRBJ1-1|NA
CSVAPGTENTEAFF
TGCAGCGTTGCACCCGGGACAGAGAACACTGAAGCTTTCTTT